Below, one T cell receptor (beta chain) is given with its context. Its antigen is as yet unknown. These data come from a study of CD8+ T cells in alopecia areata. Regarding the study as a whole: Tofacitinib significantly decreased scalp clonality and expanded CD8+ clones among top 100.

Per germline, CDR1 GTSNPN and CDR2 SVGIG (reference sequence). The length of the CDR3 is 11 residues. Trimming removed 2 bases from V and 2 bases from J, with 4 bases in between. Treatment given: oral pan-JAK inhibitor, 5-10 mg twice daily. Patients with alopecia areata provided lesional scalp punch biopsies as well as peripheral blood. The researchers isolated CD4+ and CD8+ T cells from PBMCs by sorting. Once RNA had been extracted, it was reverse transcribed into cDNA to act as the sequencing template. Assay: immunoSEQ multiplex PCR; the TCRdb copy retains only in-frame clones and omits some. Among about 100,000 clones, 55% to 75% were seen once, and the ten largest hold 16%.

The chain has TRBV30 and TRBJ2-7, with D unclear. The receptor's source is a human donor with alopecia areata. The material was CD8+ T cells sorted from blood, obtained at roughly week 58, from a patient treated with tofacitinib. The chain's CDR3 is CAWSRPYEQYF. DNA for the CDR3: TGTGCCTGGAGTCGCCCCTACGAGCAGTACTTC. Based on the CDR3 plus reference TRBV30 and TRBJ2-7, the full variable domain is SQTIHQWPATLVQPVGSPLSLECTVEGTSNPNLYWYRQAAGRGLQLLFYSVGIGQISSEVPQNLSASRPQDRQFILSSKKLLLSDSGFYLCAWSRPYEQYFGPGTRLTVT.